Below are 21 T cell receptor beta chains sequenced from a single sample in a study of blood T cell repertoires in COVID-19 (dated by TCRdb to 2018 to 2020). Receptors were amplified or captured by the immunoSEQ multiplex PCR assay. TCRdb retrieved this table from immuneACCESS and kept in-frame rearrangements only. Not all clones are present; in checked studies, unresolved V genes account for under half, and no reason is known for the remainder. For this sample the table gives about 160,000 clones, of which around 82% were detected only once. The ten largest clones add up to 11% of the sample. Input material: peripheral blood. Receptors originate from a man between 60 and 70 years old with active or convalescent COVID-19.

This CDR3 is CASSAGTSGYNEQFF. CDR3 DNA sequence: TGTGCCAGCAGCGCCGGGACTAGCGGTTACAATGAGCAGTTCTTC. The chain has TRBV7-2 and TRBJ2-1; 11 bases align to TRBD2. Germline V gene sequence: CDR1 SGHTA, CDR2 FQGNSA. CDR3 length: 15 residues. V lost 5 bases and J lost 4; bases outside the gene matches: 4.

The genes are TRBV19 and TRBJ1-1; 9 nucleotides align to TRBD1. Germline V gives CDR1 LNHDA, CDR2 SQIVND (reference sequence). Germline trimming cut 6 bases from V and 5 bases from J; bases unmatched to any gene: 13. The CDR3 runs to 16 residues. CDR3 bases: TGTGCCAGTAGCCCGGGACAGGGTGGAAGGAGGACTGAAGCTTTCTTT. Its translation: CASSPGQGGRRTEAFF. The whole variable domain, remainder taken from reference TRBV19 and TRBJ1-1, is DGGITQSPKYLFRKEGQNVTLSCEQNLNHDAMYWYRQDPGQGLRLIYYSQIVNDFQKGDIAEGYSVSREKKESFPLTVTSAQKNPTAFYLCASSPGQGGRRTEAFFGQGTRLTVV.

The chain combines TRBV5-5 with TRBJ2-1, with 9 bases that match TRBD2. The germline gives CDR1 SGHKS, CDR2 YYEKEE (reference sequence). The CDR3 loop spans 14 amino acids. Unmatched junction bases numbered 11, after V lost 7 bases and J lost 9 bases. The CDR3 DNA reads TGTGCCAGCTTGCAGGCTAGCGGGGACGGTGAGCAGTTCTTC. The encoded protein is CASLQASGDGEQFF. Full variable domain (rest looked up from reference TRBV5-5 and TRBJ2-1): DAGVTQSPTHLIKTRGQQVTLRCSPISGHKSVSWYQQVLGQGPQFIFQYYEKEERGRGNFPDRFSARQFPNYSSELNVNALLLGDSALYLCASLQASGDGEQFFGPGTRLTVL.

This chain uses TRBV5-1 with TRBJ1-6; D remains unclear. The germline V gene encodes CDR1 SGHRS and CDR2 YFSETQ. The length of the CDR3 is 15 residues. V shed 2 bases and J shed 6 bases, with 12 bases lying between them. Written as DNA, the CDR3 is TGCGCCAGCAGCTTAGCGGGCCAGGTTAATTCACCCCTCCACTTT. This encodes CASSLAGQVNSPLHF.

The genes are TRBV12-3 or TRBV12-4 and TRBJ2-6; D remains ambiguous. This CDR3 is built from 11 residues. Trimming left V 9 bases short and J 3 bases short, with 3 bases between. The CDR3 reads CASRGANVLTF. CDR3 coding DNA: TGTGCCAGTCGTGGGGCCAACGTCCTGACTTTC.

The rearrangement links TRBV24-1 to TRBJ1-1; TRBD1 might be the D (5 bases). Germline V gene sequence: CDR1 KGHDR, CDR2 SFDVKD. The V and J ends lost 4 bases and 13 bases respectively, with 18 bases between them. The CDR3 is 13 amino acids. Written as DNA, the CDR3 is TGTGCCACCAGTGAAAGGGGCGTCACTGGGGATTTCTTT. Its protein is CATSERGVTGDFF.

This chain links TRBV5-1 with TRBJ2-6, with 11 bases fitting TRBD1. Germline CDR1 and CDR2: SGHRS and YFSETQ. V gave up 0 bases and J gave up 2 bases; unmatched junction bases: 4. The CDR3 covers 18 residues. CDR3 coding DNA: TGCGCCAGCAGCTTGGAGGGGACAGGGGGAGCTGGGGCCAACGTCCTGACTTTC. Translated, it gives CASSLEGTGGAGANVLTF.

The DNA of the CDR3 is TGTGCCAGCACCAGAGCGGGGGCTAGTCAAGAGACCCAGTACTTC. The encoded protein is CASTRAGASQETQYF. This chain uses TRBV7-9 with TRBJ2-5; TRBD2 matches at 8 bases. Per germline, CDR1 SEHNR and CDR2 FQNEAQ (reference sequence). Trimming cost V 7 bases and J 2 bases; bases outside gene matches: 9. The CDR3 contains 15 residues. The variable domain in full, completed from reference TRBV7-9 and TRBJ2-5, reads DTGVSQNPRHKITKRGQNVTFRCDPISEHNRLYWYRQTLGQGPEFLTYFQNEAQLEKSRLLSDRFSAERPKGSFSTLEIQRTEQGDSAMYLCASTRAGASQETQYFGPGTRLLVL.

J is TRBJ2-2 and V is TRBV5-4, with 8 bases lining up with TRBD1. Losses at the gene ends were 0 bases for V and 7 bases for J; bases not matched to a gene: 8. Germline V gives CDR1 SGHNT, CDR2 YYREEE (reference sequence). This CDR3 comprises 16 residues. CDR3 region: CASSLGTGTKSGELFF. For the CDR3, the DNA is TGTGCCAGCAGCTTGGGGACAGGGACAAAGAGCGGGGAGCTGTTTTTT.

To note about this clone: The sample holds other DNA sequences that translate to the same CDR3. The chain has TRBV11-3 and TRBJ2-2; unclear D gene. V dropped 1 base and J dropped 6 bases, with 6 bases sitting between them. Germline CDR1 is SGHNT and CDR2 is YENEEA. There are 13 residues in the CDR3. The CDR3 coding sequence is TGTGCCAGCAGCTTAGTGGCAGCCGGGGAGCTGTTTTTT. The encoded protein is CASSLVAAGELFF.

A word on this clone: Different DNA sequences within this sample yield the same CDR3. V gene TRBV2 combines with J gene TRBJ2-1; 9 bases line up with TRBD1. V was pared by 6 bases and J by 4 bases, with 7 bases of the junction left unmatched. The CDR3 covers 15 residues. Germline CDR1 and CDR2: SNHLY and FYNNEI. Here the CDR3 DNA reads TGTGCCAGCAGCTTGGGACAGGGCAATTACAATGAGCAGTTCTTC. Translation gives CASSLGQGNYNEQFF. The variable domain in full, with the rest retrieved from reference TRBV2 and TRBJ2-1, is EPEVTQTPSHQVTQMGQEVILRCVPISNHLYFYWYRQILGQKVEFLVSFYNNEISEKSEIFDDQFSVERPDGSNFTLKIRSTKLEDSAMYFCASSLGQGNYNEQFFGPGTRLTVL.

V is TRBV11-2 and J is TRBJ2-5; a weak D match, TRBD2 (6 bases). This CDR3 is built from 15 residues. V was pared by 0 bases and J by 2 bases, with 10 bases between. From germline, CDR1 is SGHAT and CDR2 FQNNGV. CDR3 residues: CASSLDGRGQETQYF. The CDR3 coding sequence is TGTGCCAGCAGCTTAGATGGGCGGGGTCAAGAGACCCAGTACTTC.

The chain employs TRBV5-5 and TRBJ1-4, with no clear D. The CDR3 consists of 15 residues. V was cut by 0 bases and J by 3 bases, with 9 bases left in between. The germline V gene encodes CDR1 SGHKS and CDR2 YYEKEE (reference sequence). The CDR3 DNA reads TGTGCCAGCAGCTTGGTCGGAGACGCTAATGAAAAACTGTTTTTT. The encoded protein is CASSLVGDANEKLFF.

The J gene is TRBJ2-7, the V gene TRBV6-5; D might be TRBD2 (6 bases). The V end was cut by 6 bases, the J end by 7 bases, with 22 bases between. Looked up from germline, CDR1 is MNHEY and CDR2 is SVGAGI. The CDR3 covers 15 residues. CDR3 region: CASSLTPSAQREQYF. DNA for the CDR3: TGTGCCAGCAGCCTGACGCCTAGCGCCCAGCGGGAGCAGTACTTC.

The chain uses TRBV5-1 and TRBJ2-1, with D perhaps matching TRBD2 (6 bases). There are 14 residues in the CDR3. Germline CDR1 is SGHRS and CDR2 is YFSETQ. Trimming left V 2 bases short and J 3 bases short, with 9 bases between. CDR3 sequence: CASSFGSIYNEQFF. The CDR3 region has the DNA TGCGCCAGCAGCTTCGGGAGTATCTACAATGAGCAGTTCTTC.

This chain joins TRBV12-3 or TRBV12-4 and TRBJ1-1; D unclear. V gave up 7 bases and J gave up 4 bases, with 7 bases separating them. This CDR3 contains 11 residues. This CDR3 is CASTSLTEAFF. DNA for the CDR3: TGTGCCAGCACCTCCCTCACTGAAGCTTTCTTT.

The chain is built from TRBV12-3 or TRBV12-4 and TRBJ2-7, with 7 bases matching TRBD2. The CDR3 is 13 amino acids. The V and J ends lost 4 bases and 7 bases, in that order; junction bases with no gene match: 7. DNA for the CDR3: TGTGCCAGCAGTTCGACTTGGACTAGGGAGCAGTACTTC. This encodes CASSSTWTREQYF.

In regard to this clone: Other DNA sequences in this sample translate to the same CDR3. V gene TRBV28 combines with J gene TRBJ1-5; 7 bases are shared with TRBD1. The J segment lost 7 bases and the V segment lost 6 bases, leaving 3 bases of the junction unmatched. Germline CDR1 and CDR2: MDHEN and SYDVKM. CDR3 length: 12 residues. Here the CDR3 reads CASRTGNQPQHF. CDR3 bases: TGTGCCAGCAGGACAGGGAACCAGCCCCAGCATTTT.

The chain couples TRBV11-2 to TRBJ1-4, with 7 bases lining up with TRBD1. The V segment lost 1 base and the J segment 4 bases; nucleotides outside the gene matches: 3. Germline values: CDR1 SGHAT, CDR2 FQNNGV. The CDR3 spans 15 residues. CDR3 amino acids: CASSLGDRVNEKLFF. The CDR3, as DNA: TGTGCCAGCAGCTTAGGAGACAGGGTTAATGAAAAACTGTTTTTT.

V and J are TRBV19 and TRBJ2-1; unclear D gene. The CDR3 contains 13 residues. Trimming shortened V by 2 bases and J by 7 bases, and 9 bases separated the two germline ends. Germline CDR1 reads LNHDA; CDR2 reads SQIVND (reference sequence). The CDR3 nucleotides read TGTGCCAGTAGTATATCCAAACTGAATGAGCAGTTCTTC. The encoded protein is CASSISKLNEQFF.

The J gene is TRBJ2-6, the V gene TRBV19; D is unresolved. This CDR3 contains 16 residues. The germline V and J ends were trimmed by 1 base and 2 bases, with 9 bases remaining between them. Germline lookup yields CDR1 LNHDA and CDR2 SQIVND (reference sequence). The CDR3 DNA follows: TGTGCCAGTAGTATAGGAGAGGTGGCTGGGGCCAACGTCCTGACTTTC. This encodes CASSIGEVAGANVLTF.